One sample yielded the 31 T cell receptor beta chains listed below, sequenced in a study of T cells expressing NK-cell markers. With the 5' RACE reads reprocessed, TCRdb shows one record per CDR3 protein and no DNA. This repertoire includes some 500,000 distinct CDR3 sequences. The material sequenced was blood T cells: a sorted CD56 or NKG2C T cell subset, CD4+ or CD8+ T cells, or bulk PBMC T cells (not recorded which). The source is a woman aged 45-65 years in good health.

The chain couples TRBV5-1 to TRBJ2-5; TCRdb designates TRBD1, a call that cannot be tested without DNA. Germline V gene sequence: CDR1 SGHRS, CDR2 YFSETQ. This CDR3 is built from 15 residues. This chain's CDR3 is CASSPYTGGEETQYF.

The chain carries TRBV4-2 and TRBJ2-3; the TCRdb call, TRBD2, lacks DNA for checking. Germline V gene data show CDR1 as LGHNA and CDR2 as YNFKEQ. The CDR3 is made up of 17 amino acids. This CDR3 is CASSQVGAVAGTDTQYF.

The chain couples TRBV5-1 to TRBJ2-2. The CDR3 covers 14 residues. Looked up from germline, CDR1 is SGHRS and CDR2 is YFSETQ. The chain's CDR3 is CASRLTPTTGELFF.

The CDR3 loop reads CASSTPTGGKETQYF. The rearrangement links TRBV6-5 to TRBJ2-5; the D call from TCRdb, TRBD1, cannot be confirmed without DNA. CDR3 length: 15 amino acids. Germline CDR1 and CDR2: MNHEY and SVGAGI.

The chain carries TRBV25-1 and TRBJ1-4. Germline values: CDR1 MGHDK, CDR2 SYGVNS. The CDR3 loop spans 14 amino acids. The CDR3 loop is CASSEGQFNEKLFF.

V is TRBV14 and J is TRBJ2-1; TCRdb proposes TRBD2, but this gene call is untestable without DNA. The CDR3 extends over 14 amino acids. Germline loops: CDR1 SGHDN, CDR2 FVKESK. The CDR3 reads CASSQEARSGEQFF.

The chain carries TRBV27 and TRBJ2-3; TCRdb names TRBD2, which stays unverified in the absence of DNA. The CDR3 contains 17 residues. Germline lookup yields CDR1 MNHEY and CDR2 SMNVEV (reference sequence). The CDR3: CASSRLDLREEKDTQYF.

The gene calls are TRBV24-1 and TRBJ2-3; TCRdb returns TRBD2, unconfirmable since there is no DNA. Germline values: CDR1 KGHDR, CDR2 SFDVKD. The CDR3 has 16 amino acids. CDR3 protein: CATSARVGDRTNTQYF.

The CDR3 loop is CASSQEGATSTNEKLFF. The J gene is TRBJ1-4, the V gene TRBV4-1; TCRdb outputs TRBD1, but without DNA this stays unchecked. The V gene's germline CDR1 is MGHRA and CDR2 YSYEKL. The CDR3 runs to 17 residues.

The gene calls are TRBV25-1 and TRBJ1-6. Per the germline V gene, CDR1 is MGHDK and CDR2 is SYGVNS. CDR3 length equals 15 residues. The CDR3 reads CASSGGPSLNSPLHF.

The chain links TRBV20-1 to TRBJ2-1; TCRdb outputs TRBD2, but without DNA this stays unchecked. Germline V gene lookup returns CDR1 DFQATT and CDR2 SNEGSKA (reference sequence). The CDR3 sequence is 16 residues long. The CDR3 spells CSAQGPGGPQINEQFF.

The V and J genes are TRBV5-5 and TRBJ2-1. This CDR3 has 12 amino acids. Germline CDR1 SGHKS, CDR2 YYEKEE (reference sequence). CDR3: CASSFWGYEQFF. Complete variable domain (other parts from reference TRBV5-5 and TRBJ2-1): DAGVTQSPTHLIKTRGQQVTLRCSPISGHKSVSWYQQVLGQGPQFIFQYYEKEERGRGNFPDRFSARQFPNYSSELNVNALLLGDSALYLCASSFWGYEQFFGPGTRLTVL.

This chain's CDR3 is CASSLVPNTGDPYEQYF. The chain joins TRBV5-1 to TRBJ2-7; the TCRdb call, TRBD1, lacks DNA for checking. The CDR3 is made up of 17 amino acids. Germline CDR1 is SGHRS and CDR2 is YFSETQ.

The rearrangement joins TRBV19 to TRBJ2-7. CDR1 is LNHDA and CDR2 is SQIVND in the germline V gene (reference sequence). The CDR3 spans 11 residues. The CDR3 sequence is CASSKEWEQYF.

The rearrangement uses TRBV5-1 and TRBJ2-1. This CDR3 comprises 15 residues. CDR1 and CDR2 (germline): SGHRS, YFSETQ. This CDR3 reads CASSLGPTGFNEQFF. The full variable domain, completed using reference TRBV5-1 and TRBJ2-1, is KAGVTQTPRYLIKTRGQQVTLSCSPISGHRSVSWYQQTPGQGLQFLFEYFSETQRNKGNFPGRFSGRQFSNSRSEMNVSTLELGDSALYLCASSLGPTGFNEQFFGPGTRLTVL.

The chain recombines TRBV12-5 with TRBJ2-3; as DNA is missing, the TRBD1 call by TCRdb cannot be tested. Looked up from germline, CDR1 is LGHNT and CDR2 is FRNRAP. The CDR3 is 11 residues long. The CDR3 region is CASGPGDTQYF. The whole variable domain, remainder taken from reference TRBV12-5 and TRBJ2-3, is DARVTQTPRHKVTEMGQEVTMRCQPILGHNTVFWYRQTMMQGLELLAYFRNRAPLDDSGMPKDRFSAEMPDATLATLKIQPSEPRDSAVYFCASGPGDTQYFGPGTRLTVL.

This chain uses TRBV18 with TRBJ1-5; TCRdb's D gene call, TRBD1, goes unchecked for lack of DNA. This CDR3 region has 13 residues. Germline CDR1 KGHSH, CDR2 LQKENI. The CDR3 protein is CASSPQGNQPQHF.

The chain links TRBV6-1 to TRBJ2-1. Germline-derived CDR1 and CDR2 are MNHNS and SASEGT. CDR3 length equals 13 residues. CDR3 in amino acids: CASSPNAYNEQFF.

The rearrangement links TRBV11-2 to TRBJ2-7. CDR1 is SGHAT and CDR2 is FQNNGV in the germline V gene. The CDR3 is 12 amino acids. The CDR3 is CASSFKYYEQYF.

V and J are TRBV6-1 and TRBJ2-1; TCRdb picks TRBD2, but there is no DNA to check that call. The germline V gene has CDR1 MNHNS and CDR2 SASEGT. The CDR3 consists of 17 residues. Here the CDR3 reads CASSPLAGGPNTNEQFF.

The chain combines TRBV15 with TRBJ1-1. Germline-derived CDR1 and CDR2 are LNHNV and YYDKDF (reference sequence). The CDR3 spans 15 residues. The CDR3 spells CATSRTTRWDTEAFF.

The V call is TRBV5-1, the J call TRBJ2-3. Looked up from germline, CDR1 is SGHRS and CDR2 is YFSETQ. There are 15 residues in the CDR3. The CDR3 protein is CASSLGSLYTDTQYF.

V and J are TRBV7-9 and TRBJ1-4. CDR3 size: 14 residues. From germline, CDR1 is SEHNR and CDR2 FQNEAQ (reference sequence). The CDR3 spells CAGSSRREEEKLFF.

The chain employs TRBV4-2 and TRBJ2-5. The CDR3 spans 17 residues. Germline V gene data show CDR1 as LGHNA and CDR2 as YNFKEQ. The CDR3 region is CASSQEERVRGQETQYF.

The V and J genes are TRBV20-1 and TRBJ1-1; the TRBD1 assignment by TCRdb is unverifiable without DNA. Germline V lookup: CDR1 DFQATT, CDR2 SNEGSKA (reference sequence). There are 14 residues in the CDR3. CDR3 loop: CSASSTPGATEAFF.

The chain joins TRBV12-3 or TRBV12-4 to TRBJ2-5; TCRdb reports TRBD1, a call that lacks DNA to check it against. The CDR3 consists of 13 residues. The CDR3: CATRGDGKETQYF.

The chain uses TRBV27 and TRBJ2-7; TCRdb's D call, TRBD1, is unchecked because there is no DNA. The V gene's germline CDR1 is MNHEY and CDR2 SMNVEV (reference sequence). This CDR3 region has 19 residues. CDR3 amino acids: CASSTQFPNRTNPDYEQYF.

The rearrangement uses TRBV14 and TRBJ2-1. Germline V lookup: CDR1 SGHDN, CDR2 FVKESK. This CDR3 comprises 13 residues. The CDR3: CASSKKTRTEQFF.

The chain has TRBV5-6 and TRBJ2-3; TCRdb's D call of TRBD2 is untestable without DNA. There are 16 residues in the CDR3. Germline CDR1 SGHDT, CDR2 YYEEEE. The CDR3 region is CASSFYSGSREDTQYF.

CDR3 in amino acids: CASRLQGTDTQYF. This chain links TRBV27 with TRBJ2-3. There are 13 residues in the CDR3. The germline gives CDR1 MNHEY, CDR2 SMNVEV (reference sequence).

The chain employs TRBV6-4 and TRBJ1-1. The germline CDR1 and CDR2 sequences are MRHNA and SNTAGT. The CDR3 runs 13 residues. This chain's CDR3 is CASSAESNTEAFF.